Listed here is a single TCR beta chain. What it binds is unknown. Sequencing was preceded by expansion of antigen-specific CD4+ T cells with viral peptide pools in the ViraFEST assay. CD4+ T cell isolation took place after approximately 11 days of culture. Trimming stripped 3 bases from V and 9 bases from J, with 14 bases between. This CDR3 has 13 amino acids. Libraries were prepared by immunoSEQ multiplex PCR; TCRdb keeps only in-frame clonotypes and omits some of them. The repertoire consists of tens of thousands of clones, with around 70% occurring once and the leading ten covering about an eighth. These data come from a study of vaccination effects on CD4 cells after COVID-19.

The sample consisted of CD4+ T cells from PBMCs cultured with HCoV-229E spike peptides, taken before COVID-19 vaccination. The TCR comes from a human donor who received a COVID-19 vaccine. The V call is TRBV23-1, the J call TRBJ1-2, with D possibly matching TRBD1 (5 bases). TRBV23-1 is filed as an ORF, its function uncertain. This CDR3 reads CASSQTWRGSYTF. In DNA form, the CDR3 reads TGCGCCAGCAGTCAGACCTGGCGGGGGAGCTACACCTTC.